Following are 21 T cell receptor beta chains from one sample sequenced in a study of blood T cell repertoires in COVID-19. Using immunoSEQ multiplex PCR, the repertoire was profiled, and TCRdb retains in-frame clones only, with some absent. Of 95,000 to 130,000 clones in the sample, around nine tenths were seen once. The sample was peripheral blood. Receptors were obtained from a human donor with active COVID-19. The donor label of this sample is uncertain.

The genes are TRBV9 and TRBJ2-5; no definite D call. Germline CDR1 and CDR2: SGDLS and YYNGEE. The ends were cut back, 0 bases at V and 5 bases at J, with 8 bases in the middle. The CDR3 has 13 amino acids. The CDR3, as DNA: TGTGCCAGCAGCGTAGGAGTCGGGGAGACCCAGTACTTC. Its protein product is CASSVGVGETQYF.

The gene calls are TRBV10-3 and TRBJ1-6; D not certain. V was cut by 5 bases and J by 8 bases, with 19 bases left in between. Per germline, CDR1 ENHRY and CDR2 SYGVKD. The CDR3 sequence is 16 residues long. CDR3 residues: CAISSALAPGDSPLHF. As DNA, the CDR3 is TGTGCCATCAGTTCGGCCCTCGCTCCCGGGGATTCACCCCTCCACTTT.

The J gene is TRBJ1-1, the V gene TRBV7-2; TRBD1 is a possible D gene (5 bases). Germline lookup yields CDR1 SGHTA and CDR2 FQGNSA. The CDR3 is 16 residues long. V lost 5 bases to trimming and J lost 6 bases, with 22 bases between them. The CDR3 DNA reads as TGTGCCAGCAGCCTAGGCCCTGGCAGGGCGGTCCCTGAAGCTTTCTTT. Its translation is CASSLGPGRAVPEAFF.

The V and J genes are TRBV5-1 and TRBJ2-3; maybe TRBD2 (6 bases). Trimming shortened V by 5 bases and J by 3 bases, and 10 bases separated the two germline ends. There are 13 residues in the CDR3. Germline lookup yields CDR1 SGHRS and CDR2 YFSETQ. CDR3 coding DNA: TGCGCCAGCAGGGAGGGGAGGACAGATACGCAGTATTTT. Translated, it gives CASREGRTDTQYF. Full variable domain (rest looked up from reference TRBV5-1 and TRBJ2-3): KAGVTQTPRYLIKTRGQQVTLSCSPISGHRSVSWYQQTPGQGLQFLFEYFSETQRNKGNFPGRFSGRQFSNSRSEMNVSTLELGDSALYLCASREGRTDTQYFGPGTRLTVL.

V is TRBV7-2 and J is TRBJ2-7, with 7 positions matching TRBD1. From germline, CDR1 is SGHTA and CDR2 FQGNSA. V shed 3 bases and J 0 bases; nucleotides not matched to a gene: 2. The CDR3 spans 14 residues. CDR3: CASSFDRASYEQYF. For the CDR3, the DNA is TGTGCCAGCAGCTTCGACAGGGCCTCCTACGAGCAGTACTTC.

This sequence joins TRBV18 and TRBJ2-7; possibly TRBD1 for D (6 bases). V lost 6 bases, J lost 4 bases, and 13 bases lay in between. The V gene's germline CDR1 is KGHSH and CDR2 LQKENI. This CDR3 is built from 13 residues. The CDR3 loop is CASSPGTLYEQYF. CDR3 DNA: TGTGCCAGCTCTCCAGGGACATTATACGAGCAGTACTTC.

The chain combines TRBV7-6 with TRBJ2-3, with 13 positions matching TRBD2. J lost 5 bases, V lost 4 bases, and 3 bases had no gene match. The CDR3 covers 15 residues. Looked up from germline, CDR1 is SGHVS and CDR2 is FNYEAQ. The CDR3 reads CASSSGLAGEDTQYF. CDR3 nucleotides: TGTGCCAGCAGCTCAGGACTAGCGGGGGAAGATACGCAGTATTTT.

V and J are TRBV5-6 and TRBJ1-2; D remains ambiguous. The germline V and J ends were trimmed by 1 base and 8 bases, with 6 bases remaining between them. The germline V gene has CDR1 SGHDT and CDR2 YYEEEE. This CDR3 has 11 amino acids. CDR3 sequence reads: CASSLNGGYTF. The CDR3 DNA follows: TGTGCCAGCAGCTTGAACGGGGGCTACACCTTC.

The chain has TRBV5-6 and TRBJ2-2, with 7 bases lining up with TRBD1. This CDR3 has 15 amino acids. CDR1 is SGHDT and CDR2 is YYEEEE in the germline V gene. V lost 4 bases and J lost 5; bases outside the gene matches: 8. CDR3 DNA: TGTGCCAGCAGCCCGGGACAGTTATTAACCGGGGAGCTGTTTTTT. Its protein product is CASSPGQLLTGELFF.

The chain employs TRBV5-8 and TRBJ2-2; 8 positions match TRBD2. The CDR3 spans 16 residues. J lost 1 base, V lost 2 bases, and 4 bases had no gene match. The V gene's germline CDR1 is SGHTS and CDR2 YDEGEE. The CDR3 spells CASSFFAGGNTGELFF. CDR3 in DNA: TGTGCCAGCAGCTTTTTTGCGGGGGGGAACACCGGGGAGCTGTTTTTT.

The rearrangement uses TRBV7-8 and TRBJ2-7; D possibly corresponds to TRBD1 (6 bases). With 5 bases removed from V and 6 bases from J, the gap between germline ends came to 14 bases. The CDR3 covers 13 residues. Germline CDR1 and CDR2: SGHVS and FQNEAQ. For the CDR3, the DNA is TGTGCCAGCAGCCGAACAGGGTTTGCCGAGCAGTACTTC. As protein: CASSRTGFAEQYF.

The chain uses TRBV5-8 and TRBJ2-7, with 9 nucleotides matching TRBD1. Losses at the gene ends were 2 bases for V and 9 bases for J; bases not matched to a gene: 6. The germline V gene has CDR1 SGHTS and CDR2 YDEGEE. The CDR3 is made up of 13 amino acids. CDR3 in amino acids: CASSLGTGLGQYF. The CDR3 bases are TGTGCCAGCAGCTTAGGGACAGGGTTGGGGCAGTACTTC.

The V and J genes are TRBV4-1 and TRBJ1-4; D perhaps matches TRBD1 (6 bases). With 3 bases removed from V and 5 bases from J, the gap between germline ends came to 13 bases. CDR1 is MGHRA, CDR2 YSYEKL, per germline. The CDR3 contains 15 residues. In nucleotides, the CDR3 is TGCGCCAGCAGCCACCAGACAGGAAAGAATGAAAAACTGTTTTTT. Amino acids: CASSHQTGKNEKLFF.

This clone occurred once. The CDR3 is CASSRPRGFPDNEQFF. CDR3 DNA: TGTGCCAGCAGTCGACCCCGGGGGTTCCCGGACAATGAGCAGTTCTTC. The chain combines TRBV6-6 with TRBJ2-1, with D possibly matching TRBD2 (6 bases). The CDR3 sequence is 16 residues long. V was pared by 5 bases and J by 5 bases, with 19 bases between. CDR1 MNHNY and CDR2 SVGAGI come from the germline V gene (reference sequence).

The V call is TRBV2, the J call TRBJ1-1; D might be TRBD1 (5 bases). In germline, CDR1 is SNHLY, CDR2 FYNNEI. The CDR3 is made up of 14 amino acids. Trimming left V 3 bases short and J 3 bases short, with 11 bases between. The CDR3 region has the DNA TGTGCCAGCAGTGACAGGCCCAGGGACACTGAAGCTTTCTTT. This codes for CASSDRPRDTEAFF. The full variable domain, rest sourced from reference TRBV2 and TRBJ1-1, is EPEVTQTPSHQVTQMGQEVILRCVPISNHLYFYWYRQILGQKVEFLVSFYNNEISEKSEIFDDQFSVERPDGSNFTLKIRSTKLEDSAMYFCASSDRPRDTEAFFGQGTRLTVV.

The chain joins TRBV15 to TRBJ2-7; D uncertain. Germline-derived CDR1 and CDR2 are LNHNV and YYDKDF (reference sequence). V lost 0 bases to trimming and J lost 4 bases, with 10 bases between them. The CDR3 is 14 residues long. CDR3 region: CATSRDPSSYEQYF. CDR3 nucleotides: TGTGCCACCAGCAGAGATCCCTCCAGTTACGAGCAGTACTTC.

The chain couples TRBV10-3 to TRBJ2-7, with TRBD1 identical over 10 bases. V was clipped by 0 bases and J by 0 bases; unmatched bases: 11. Germline assignment: CDR1 ENHRY and CDR2 SYGVKD. The CDR3 length is 19 residues. The chain's CDR3 is CAISESVTGGVLSSYEQYF. DNA for the CDR3: TGTGCCATCAGTGAGTCCGTGACAGGGGGCGTTTTAAGCTCCTACGAGCAGTACTTC.

The chain is built from TRBV18 and TRBJ2-2; 8 bases map to TRBD2. CDR1 and CDR2 from the germline V gene are KGHSH and LQKENI. J lost 1 base, V lost 6 bases, and 4 bases had no gene match. CDR3 length equals 15 residues. The CDR3 is CASSKSGGNTGELFF. The CDR3 DNA sequence: TGTGCCAGCTCCAAGAGCGGGGGGAACACCGGGGAGCTGTTTTTT.

This chain joins TRBV19 and TRBJ1-5, with 8 bases identical to TRBD1. The length of the CDR3 is 16 residues. Looked up from germline, CDR1 is LNHDA and CDR2 is SQIVND (reference sequence). Losses at the gene ends were 5 bases for V and 7 bases for J; bases not matched to a gene: 13. Here the CDR3 reads CASSHRQGIIHQPQHF. The DNA of the CDR3 is TGTGCCAGTAGTCACCGACAGGGGATAATACACCAGCCCCAGCATTTT.

V is TRBV28 and J is TRBJ2-3; 10 bases fit TRBD1. Germline-derived CDR1 and CDR2 are MDHEN and SYDVKM. The CDR3 covers 15 residues. V dropped 2 bases and J dropped 10; count of bases not matched to a gene: 9. CDR3 sequence (DNA): TGTGCCAGCAGTTTACCCGGGACAGGGGATGTGGCGCAGTATTTT. Protein sequence: CASSLPGTGDVAQYF.

This clone occurred once. V usage is TRBV7-6 and J usage is TRBJ2-2, with a weak D call TRBD1 (6 bases). This CDR3 has 16 amino acids. Trimming took 1 base from V and 1 from J, leaving 10 bases between them. The V gene's germline CDR1 is SGHVS and CDR2 FNYEAQ. The CDR3, as DNA: TGTGCCAGCAGCTTAGTAGCCAGGGGGAACACCGGGGAGCTGTTTTTT. Translation: CASSLVARGNTGELFF.